This TCR beta chain was captured by sequencing in a study of blood T cell repertoires in COVID-19. Study-wide background: Acute-phase and convalescent COVID-19 samples originated in the United States, Italy and Spain. From T cells, B-cell-depleted T cells, or PBMCs came the material, which was cDNA or gDNA.

In the authors' methods: Amplified reference gene primers provided the basis for estimating nucleated cell counts. The protocol was immunoSEQ multiplex PCR, while the TCRdb copy is restricted to in-frame clones and leaves out a portion. D and trimming were read from the DNA, whereas the V and J calls and clone size are those reported in that table. Of approximately 68,000 clones in the sample, about 85% are singletons; the top ten hold 35%. There are 16 residues in the CDR3. Trimming at V came to 4 bases and at J to 6 bases, leaving 9 bases not matched to a gene. Germline CDR1 MNHEY, CDR2 SVGEGT. The TCR comes from a woman of 80 years or more with active or convalescent COVID-19. V gene TRBV6-2 or TRBV6-3 combines with J gene TRBJ2-2; 9 bases fit TRBD2. The sequenced sample was peripheral blood. CDR3: CASSWEGLAGPGELFF. The DNA of the CDR3 is TGTGCCAGCAGTTGGGAGGGGCTAGCGGGGCCCGGGGAGCTGTTTTTT.